These T cell receptor beta chains were read from a single sample in a study of shared clonotypes between healthy human individuals. TCRdb's copy holds only in-frame clones and misses some; the assay was immunoSEQ multiplex PCR. The table shows about 2 million clones, with about 95% occurring only once. Sequencing was carried out using naive CD8+ T cells sorted from blood. The receptors were gathered from a man aged 18 to 29 in good health. Each CDR3 is given with its conserved first and last residue. The D gene is left open where the match is weak. Size values are once, few and many counts, or a class for expanded clones, and some rows have none.

J | size | V | D | CDR3 | DNA
TRBJ1-1 | - | TRBV5-1 | - | CASSLAWQMNTEAFF | TGCGCCAGCAGCTTGGCTTGGCAGATGAACACTGAAGCTTTCTTT
TRBJ1-4 | - | TRBV5-4 | - | CASSPEASNEKLFF | TGTGCCAGCAGCCCGGAGGCCAGTAATGAAAAACTGTTTTTT
TRBJ2-7 | once | TRBV19 | - | CASSMGGQFEQYF | TGTGCCAGTAGTATGGGGGGACAGTTCGAGCAGTACTTC
TRBJ1-2 | once | TRBV6-5 | TRBD1 | CASSYSTGEENYGYTF | TGTGCCAGCAGTTACTCCACAGGGGAAGAAAACTATGGCTACACCTTC
TRBJ2-1 | once | TRBV10-3 | TRBD1 | CAISATGDGNEQFF | TGTGCCATCAGTGCAACAGGGGATGGGAATGAGCAGTTCTTC
TRBJ2-3 | - | TRBV30 | - | CVLERDTQYF | TGTGTCCTGGAGAGGGATACGCAGTATTTT
TRBJ2-2 | once | TRBV9 | TRBD2 | CASSVGGGANTGELFF | TGTGCCAGCAGCGTAGGCGGGGGGGCTAACACCGGGGAGCTGTTTTTT
TRBJ1-5 | - | TRBV4-1 | - | CASSQVGTGDQPQHF | TGCGCCAGCAGCCAAGTTGGGACGGGTGATCAGCCCCAGCATTTT
TRBJ2-7 | - | TRBV4-1 | TRBD1 | CASSQEEGAAYEQYF | TGCGCCAGCAGCCAAGAAGAGGGGGCTGCCTACGAGCAGTACTTC
TRBJ2-7 | - | TRBV5-6 | - | CASSLDPETVEQYF | TGTGCCAGCAGCTTGGACCCCGAGACGGTAGAGCAGTACTTC
TRBJ2-7 | - | TRBV19 | TRBD1 | CASSQRDRDYQSSYEQYF | TGTGCCAGTAGTCAGCGGGACAGGGACTACCAGAGCTCCTACGAGCAGTACTTC
TRBJ1-2 | few | TRBV7-9 | - | CASSLTGSYTF | TGTGCCAGCAGCTTGACAGGATCCTACACCTTC
TRBJ1-2 | once | TRBV28 | - | CASSLRGRANGYTF | TGTGCCAGCAGCCTCCGGGGTAGGGCGAATGGCTACACCTTC
TRBJ2-7 | - | TRBV27 | TRBD1 | CARGTGPDGRWEQYF | TGTGCCAGGGGGACAGGCCCTGATGGACGGTGGGAGCAGTACTTC
TRBJ2-7 | - | TRBV27 | - | CASRPTGLIYEQYF | TGTGCCAGCCGACCGACCGGATTGATTTACGAGCAGTACTTC
TRBJ2-5 | - | TRBV6-5 | - | CASSYSIVDGQETQYF | TGTGCCAGCAGTTACTCGATCGTGGACGGACAAGAGACCCAGTACTTC
TRBJ2-5 | - | TRBV18 | TRBD2 | CASSLGAGGETQYF | TGTGCCAGCTCCCTCGGTGCGGGAGGTGAGACCCAGTACTTC
TRBJ1-5 | once | TRBV4-3 | - | CASSRSGGVGEPQHF | TGCGCCAGCAGCCGATCGGGGGGGGTTGGGGAGCCCCAGCATTTT
TRBJ2-4 | - | TRBV28 | - | CASSFSQFQAKNIQYF | TGTGCCAGCAGTTTTAGTCAGTTCCAAGCCAAAAACATTCAGTACTTC
TRBJ2-1 | once | TRBV21-1 | - | CASSNDKEPKDEQFF | TGTGCCAGCAGCAACGACAAAGAACCCAAAGATGAGCAGTTCTTC
TRBJ2-1 | - | TRBV5-1 | TRBD2 | CASSLGGTSGKHNEQFF | TGCGCCAGCAGCTTGGGTGGGACTAGCGGGAAGCACAATGAGCAGTTCTTC
TRBJ2-3 | - | TRBV5-4 | - | CASSRGGSSTDTQYF | TGTGCCAGCAGCCGGGGTGGTTCTAGCACAGATACGCAGTATTTT
TRBJ2-2 | - | TRBV5-1 | - | CASSHGPNTGELFF | TGCGCCAGCAGCCATGGTCCGAACACCGGGGAGCTGTTTTTT
TRBJ2-1 | - | TRBV4-3 | TRBD2 | CASSQEGGRGTYNEQFF | TGCGCCAGCAGCCAAGAGGGCGGGAGGGGGACCTACAATGAGCAGTTCTTC
TRBJ1-2 | - | TRBV19 | - | CASKGEITNYGYTF | TGTGCCAGTAAGGGCGAGATAACTAACTATGGCTACACCTTC
TRBJ2-5 | - | TRBV6-6 | - | CASSQGETQYF | TGTGCCAGCAGCCAAGGGGAGACCCAGTACTTC
TRBJ2-7 | - | TRBV19 | - | CASSIGGASFPYEQYF | TGTGCCAGTAGTATAGGGGGGGCCTCCTTCCCCTACGAGCAGTACTTC
TRBJ2-5 | - | TRBV30 | - | CAWSYGQYQETQYF | TGTGCCTGGAGTTACGGACAGTACCAAGAGACCCAGTACTTC
TRBJ2-3 | - | TRBV7-3 | TRBD1 | CASSFDRGGITDTQYF | TGTGCCAGCAGCTTCGACAGGGGGGGTATCACAGATACGCAGTATTTT
TRBJ2-7 | once | TRBV27 | TRBD2 | CASSLGGVTYEQYF | TGTGCCAGCAGTTTGGGGGGGGTGACCTACGAGCAGTACTTC
TRBJ1-5 | once | TRBV6-5 | - | CASRQYSNQPQHF | TGTGCCAGCAGACAGTATAGCAATCAGCCCCAGCATTTT
TRBJ2-7 | - | TRBV27 | - | CASSLHPLRSYEQYF | TGTGCCAGCAGTTTACACCCTCTCAGATCCTACGAGCAGTACTTC
TRBJ2-2 | - | TRBV7-9 | - | CASSSGARELFF | TGTGCCAGCAGCTCCGGGGCGCGGGAGCTGTTTTTT
TRBJ2-3 | - | TRBV11-3 | TRBD1 | CASSPGMTGGPSTDTQYF | TGTGCCAGCAGCCCCGGGATGACAGGGGGCCCGAGCACAGATACGCAGTATTTT
TRBJ2-7 | few | TRBV6-1 | - | CASSERAPYEQYF | TGTGCCAGCAGTGAAAGGGCCCCCTACGAGCAGTACTTC
TRBJ2-7 | - | TRBV15 | - | CATSSGILYEQYF | TGTGCCACCAGCAGCGGGATTCTCTACGAGCAGTACTTC
TRBJ1-1 | - | TRBV6-1 | - | CASDDRMNTEAFF | TGTGCCAGCGACGACAGGATGAACACTGAAGCTTTCTTT
TRBJ2-7 | - | TRBV2 | TRBD1 | CASNPGQGAGEQYF | TGTGCCAGCAATCCGGGACAGGGGGCAGGGGAGCAGTACTTC
TRBJ2-3 | - | TRBV12-2 | - | CASRLGGGTDTQYF | TGTGCAAGTCGCTTGGGGGGTGGCACAGATACGCAGTATTTT
TRBJ2-7 | - | TRBV2 | TRBD2 | CASSEAQGGAYEQYF | TGTGCCAGCAGTGAAGCGCAGGGAGGGGCGTACGAGCAGTACTTC
TRBJ1-6 | - | TRBV21-1 | - | CASSKGLYNSPLHF | TGTGCCAGCAGCAAAGGGCTATACAATTCACCCCTCCACTTT